These 10 T cell receptor beta chains share one sample of origin, sequenced in a study of blood T cell repertoires in COVID-19. Clones were read by immunoSEQ multiplex PCR, and TCRdb kept only the in-frame ones, dropping some. The profile covers roughly 250,000 clones, with 80% to 90% appearing a single time and roughly 4% taken by the ten largest. The specimen was PBMCs or T cells enriched from blood (not recorded which). The source is a woman in her 30s who had recovered from COVID-19.

This chain links TRBV25-1 with TRBJ1-1; possibly TRBD1 for D (5 bases). The V and J ends lost 1 base and 1 base respectively, with 10 bases between them. The CDR3 consists of 15 residues. Looked up from germline, CDR1 is MGHDK and CDR2 is SYGVNS. This CDR3 is CASSEWGLGNTEAFF. CDR3 DNA: TGTGCCAGCAGTGAATGGGGCCTCGGGAACACTGAAGCTTTCTTT.

This chain joins TRBV7-2 and TRBJ2-7; D possibly corresponds to TRBD1 (6 bases). Looked up from germline, CDR1 is SGHTA and CDR2 is FQGNSA. The V gene lost 3 bases and the J gene lost 4 bases, with 7 bases spanning the gap. The CDR3 is 12 residues long. The DNA for the CDR3 is TGTGCCAGCAGCTTGGGGGCATACGAGCAGTACTTC. This codes for CASSLGAYEQYF. The whole variable domain, remainder taken from reference TRBV7-2 and TRBJ2-7, is GAGVSQSPSNKVTEKGKDVELRCDPISGHTALYWYRQSLGQGLEFLIYFQGNSAPDKSGLPSDRFSAERTGGSVSTLTIQRTQQEDSAVYLCASSLGAYEQYFGPGTRLTVT.

CDR3 nucleotide sequence: TGTGCCAGCACATCCGGGACAGCTATGAACACTGAAGCTTTCTTT. It yields the protein CASTSGTAMNTEAFF. This chain joins TRBV6-5 and TRBJ1-1; 7 bases line up with TRBD1. Unmatched junction bases numbered 8, after V lost 7 bases and J lost 0 bases. The CDR3 totals 15 residues. Germline V lookup: CDR1 MNHEY, CDR2 SVGAGI.

This chain uses TRBV7-8 with TRBJ2-7; 8 positions agree with TRBD2. From germline, CDR1 is SGHVS and CDR2 FQNEAQ. The J segment lost 3 bases and the V segment lost 10 bases, leaving 14 bases of the junction unmatched. The CDR3 runs to 15 residues. The DNA for the CDR3 is TGTGCCACCTCTCGAAGCGGGGGTCCCTACTACGAGCAGTACTTC. Translation: CATSRSGGPYYEQYF. Looking up the rest from reference TRBV7-8 and TRBJ2-7 gives the full variable domain: GAGVSQSPRYKVAKRGQDVALRCDPISGHVSLFWYQQALGQGPEFLTYFQNEAQLDKSGLPSDRFFAERPEGSVSTLKIQRTQQEDSAVYLCATSRSGGPYYEQYFGPGTRLTVT.

The rearrangement joins TRBV5-6 to TRBJ1-2; possibly TRBD1 for D (5 bases). V was trimmed by 0 bases and J by 8 bases, leaving 14 bases between them. The CDR3 is made up of 14 amino acids. The V gene's germline CDR1 is SGHDT and CDR2 YYEEEE. The CDR3 sequence is CASSLASQVWGYTF. The CDR3 DNA reads as TGTGCCAGCAGCTTGGCATCACAGGTCTGGGGCTACACCTTC.

The chain employs TRBV5-1 and TRBJ2-5; TRBD2 matches 8 bases. This CDR3 contains 16 residues. CDR1 and CDR2 from the germline V gene are SGHRS and YFSETQ. V trimming: 2 bases; J trimming: 5 bases; junction bases outside the gene matches: 11. CDR3 coding DNA: TGCGCCAGCAGCTTCGGGGCGGGAGGAGGGGCGGAGACCCAGTACTTC. Translating gives CASSFGAGGGAETQYF.

The chain carries TRBV6-5 and TRBJ2-3, with 11 bases identical to TRBD2. In germline, CDR1 is MNHEY, CDR2 SVGAGI. Germline trimming cut 4 bases from V and 4 bases from J; bases unmatched to any gene: 4. The CDR3 is 15 residues long. CDR3 amino acids: CASSLAGGPPDTQYF. The CDR3 DNA sequence: TGTGCCAGCAGTTTAGCGGGAGGGCCACCAGATACGCAGTATTTT.

The V call is TRBV4-1, the J call TRBJ2-5, with 14 bases fitting TRBD2. Per the germline V gene, CDR1 is MGHRA and CDR2 is YSYEKL. The V gene end was trimmed by 4 bases and the J gene end by 2 bases; junction bases not matched to a gene: 9. This CDR3 region has 18 residues. The CDR3 DNA is TGCGCCAGCAGCCCCGGGACTAGCGGGAGCGCTACGCAAGAGACCCAGTACTTC. Translating gives CASSPGTSGSATQETQYF.

The chain links TRBV19 to TRBJ1-1; D remains ambiguous. The CDR3 has 11 residues. Trimming took 5 bases from V and 4 from J, leaving 5 bases between them. Germline loops: CDR1 LNHDA, CDR2 SQIVND (reference sequence). This chain's CDR3 is CASSRSTEAFF. The CDR3, as DNA: TGTGCCAGTAGTCGTAGCACTGAAGCTTTCTTT.

J is TRBJ1-5 and V is TRBV6-5; D is unclear. This CDR3 spans 15 amino acids. Germline V gene data show CDR1 as MNHEY and CDR2 as SVGAGI. V lost 6 bases and J lost 3, with 15 bases in between. CDR3 nucleotide sequence: TGTGCCAGCAGGCCCCGGGTGAAATCCAATCAGCCCCAGCATTTT. Its translation is CASRPRVKSNQPQHF.